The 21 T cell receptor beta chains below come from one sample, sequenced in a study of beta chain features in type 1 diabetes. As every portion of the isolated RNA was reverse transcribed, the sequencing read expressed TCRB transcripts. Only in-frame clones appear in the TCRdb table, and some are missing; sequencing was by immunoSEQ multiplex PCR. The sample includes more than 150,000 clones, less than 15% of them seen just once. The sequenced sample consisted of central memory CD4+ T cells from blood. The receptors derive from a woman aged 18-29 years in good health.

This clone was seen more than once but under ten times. The CDR3 DNA follows: TGTGCCAGCTCACCACGACACGAGGGAGTCTACAATGAGCAGTTCTTC. Translated: CASSPRHEGVYNEQFF. The rearrangement links TRBV18 to TRBJ2-1; tentative D call: TRBD2 (5 bases). V lost 1 base and J lost 3, with 13 bases in between. The germline V gene encodes CDR1 KGHSH and CDR2 LQKENI. This CDR3 is built from 16 residues. Full variable domain (outside the CDR3, taken from reference TRBV18 and TRBJ2-1): NAGVMQNPRHLVRRRGQEARLRCSPMKGHSHVYWYRQLPEEGLKFMVYLQKENIIDESGMPKERFSAEFPKEGPSILRIQQVVRGDSAAYFCASSPRHEGVYNEQFFGPGTRLTVL.

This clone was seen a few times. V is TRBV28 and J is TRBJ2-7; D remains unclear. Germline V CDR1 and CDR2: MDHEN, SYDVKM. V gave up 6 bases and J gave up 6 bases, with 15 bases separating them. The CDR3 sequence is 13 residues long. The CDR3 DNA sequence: TGTGCCAGCAGCTCATACTCAACTCGCGAGCAGTACTTC. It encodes CASSSYSTREQYF.

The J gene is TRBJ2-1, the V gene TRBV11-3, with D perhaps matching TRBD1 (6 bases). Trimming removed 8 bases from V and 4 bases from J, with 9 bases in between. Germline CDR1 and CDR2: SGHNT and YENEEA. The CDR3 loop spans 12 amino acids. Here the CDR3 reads CASGTQYNEQFF. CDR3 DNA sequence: TGTGCCAGCGGGACACAGTACAATGAGCAGTTCTTC.

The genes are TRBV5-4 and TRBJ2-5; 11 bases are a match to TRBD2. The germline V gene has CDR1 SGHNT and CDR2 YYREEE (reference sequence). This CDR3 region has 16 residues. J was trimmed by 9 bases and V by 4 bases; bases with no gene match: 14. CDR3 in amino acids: CASSQGGTSGQVSQYF. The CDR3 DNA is TGTGCCAGCAGCCAAGGGGGGACTAGCGGTCAAGTTTCCCAGTACTTC. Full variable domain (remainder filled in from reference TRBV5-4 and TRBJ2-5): ETGVTQSPTHLIKTRGQQVTLRCSSQSGHNTVSWYQQALGQGPQFIFQYYREEENGRGNFPPRFSGLQFPNYSSELNVNALELDDSALYLCASSQGGTSGQVSQYFGPGTRLLVL.

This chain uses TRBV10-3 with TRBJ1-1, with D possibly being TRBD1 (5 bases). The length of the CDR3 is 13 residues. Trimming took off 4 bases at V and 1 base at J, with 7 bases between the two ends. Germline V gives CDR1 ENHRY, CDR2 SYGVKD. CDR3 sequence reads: CAISGQRNTEAFF. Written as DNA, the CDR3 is TGTGCCATCAGTGGACAGAGGAACACTGAAGCTTTCTTT.

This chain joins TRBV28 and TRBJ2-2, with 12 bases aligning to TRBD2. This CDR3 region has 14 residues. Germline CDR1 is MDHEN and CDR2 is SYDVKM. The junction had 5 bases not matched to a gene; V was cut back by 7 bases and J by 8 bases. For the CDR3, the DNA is TGTGCCAGCACCGACGGACTAGCGGGAGGGGAGCTGTTTTTT. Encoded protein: CASTDGLAGGELFF.

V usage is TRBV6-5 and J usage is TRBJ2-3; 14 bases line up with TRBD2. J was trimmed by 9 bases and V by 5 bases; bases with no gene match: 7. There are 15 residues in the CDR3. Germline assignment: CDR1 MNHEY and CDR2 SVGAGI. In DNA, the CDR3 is TGTGCCAGCAGTCCATCGACTAGCGGGAGGGCCACGCAGTATTTT. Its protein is CASSPSTSGRATQYF.

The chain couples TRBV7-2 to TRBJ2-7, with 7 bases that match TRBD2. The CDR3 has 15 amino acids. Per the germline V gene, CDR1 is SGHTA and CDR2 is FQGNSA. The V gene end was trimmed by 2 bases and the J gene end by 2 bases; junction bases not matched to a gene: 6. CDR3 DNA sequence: TGTGCCAGCAGCTTACTAGCGGAAGGGGCCTACGAGCAGTACTTC. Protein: CASSLLAEGAYEQYF.

The CDR3 reads CASSASGSYDEQFF. The CDR3 nucleotides read TGTGCCAGCAGTGCTTCGGGATCATACGATGAGCAGTTCTTC. This chain connects TRBV2 to TRBJ2-1; possibly TRBD2 for D (5 bases). Germline lookup yields CDR1 SNHLY and CDR2 FYNNEI. There are 14 residues in the CDR3. Trimming took 4 bases from V and 8 from J, leaving 15 bases between them.

CDR3 sequence reads: CASSLRGSDQPQHF. As DNA, the CDR3 is TGTGCCAGCAGCTTGCGGGGATCCGATCAGCCCCAGCATTTT. The chain carries TRBV5-6 and TRBJ1-5; D not certain. From germline, CDR1 is SGHDT and CDR2 YYEEEE. Deletions cut 1 base from V and 5 bases from J, with 10 bases between. The CDR3 runs to 14 residues.

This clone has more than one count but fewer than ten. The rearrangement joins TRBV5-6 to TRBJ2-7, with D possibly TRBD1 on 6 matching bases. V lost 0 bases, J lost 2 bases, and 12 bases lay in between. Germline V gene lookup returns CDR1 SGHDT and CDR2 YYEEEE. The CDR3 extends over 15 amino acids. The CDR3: CASSLDRVHPYEQYF. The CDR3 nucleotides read TGTGCCAGCAGCTTGGACAGGGTCCACCCCTACGAGCAGTACTTC. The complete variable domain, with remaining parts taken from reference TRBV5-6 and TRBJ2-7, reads DAGVTQSPTHLIKTRGQQVTLRCSPKSGHDTVSWYQQALGQGPQFIFQYYEEEERQRGNFPDRFSGHQFPNYSSELNVNALLLGDSALYLCASSLDRVHPYEQYFGPGTRLTVT.

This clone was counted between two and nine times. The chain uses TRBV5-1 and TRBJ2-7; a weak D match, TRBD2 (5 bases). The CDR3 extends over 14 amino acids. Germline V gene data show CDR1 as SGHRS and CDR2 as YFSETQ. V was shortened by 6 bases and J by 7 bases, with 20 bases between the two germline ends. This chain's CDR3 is CASTPGSTRWEQYF. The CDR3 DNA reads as TGCGCCAGCACCCCGGGGTCCACGAGGTGGGAGCAGTACTTC.

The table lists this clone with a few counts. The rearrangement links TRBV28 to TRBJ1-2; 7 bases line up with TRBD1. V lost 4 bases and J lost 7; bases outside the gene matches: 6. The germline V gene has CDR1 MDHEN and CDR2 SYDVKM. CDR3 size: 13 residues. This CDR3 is CASSWSQGFGYTF. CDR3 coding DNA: TGTGCCAGCAGTTGGTCACAGGGGTTTGGCTACACCTTC.

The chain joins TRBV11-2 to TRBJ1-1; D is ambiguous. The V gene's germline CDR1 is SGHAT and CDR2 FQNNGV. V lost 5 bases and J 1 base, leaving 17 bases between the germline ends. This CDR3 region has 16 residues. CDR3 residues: CASSPRPSQRNTEAFF. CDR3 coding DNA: TGTGCCAGCAGCCCTAGGCCCTCACAACGGAACACTGAAGCTTTCTTT.

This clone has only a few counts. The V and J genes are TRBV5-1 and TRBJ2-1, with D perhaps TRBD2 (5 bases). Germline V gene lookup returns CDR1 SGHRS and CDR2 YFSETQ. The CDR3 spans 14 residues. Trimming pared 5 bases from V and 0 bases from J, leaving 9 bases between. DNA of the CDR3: TGCGCCAGCAGTAACCGGGGCTCCTACAATGAGCAGTTCTTC. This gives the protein CASSNRGSYNEQFF.

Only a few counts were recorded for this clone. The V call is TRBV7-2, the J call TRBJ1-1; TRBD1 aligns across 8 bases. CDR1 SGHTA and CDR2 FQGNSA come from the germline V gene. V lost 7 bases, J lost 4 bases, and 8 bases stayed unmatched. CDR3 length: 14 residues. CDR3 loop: CASTQQGVGTEAFF. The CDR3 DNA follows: TGTGCCAGCACACAACAGGGGGTTGGCACTGAAGCTTTCTTT.

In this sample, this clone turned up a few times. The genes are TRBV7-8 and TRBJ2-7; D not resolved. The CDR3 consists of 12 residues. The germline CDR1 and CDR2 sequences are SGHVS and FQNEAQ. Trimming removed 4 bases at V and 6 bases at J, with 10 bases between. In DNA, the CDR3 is TGTGCCAGCAGCTGGCGTGGGCGCGAGCAGTACTTC. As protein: CASSWRGREQYF.

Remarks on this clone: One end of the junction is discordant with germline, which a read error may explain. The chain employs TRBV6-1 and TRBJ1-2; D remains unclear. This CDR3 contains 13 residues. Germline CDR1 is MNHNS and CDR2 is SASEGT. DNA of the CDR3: TGTGCCAGCAGGGAAGGGTCAGCGACCGGCTACACCTTC. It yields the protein CASREGSATGYTF.

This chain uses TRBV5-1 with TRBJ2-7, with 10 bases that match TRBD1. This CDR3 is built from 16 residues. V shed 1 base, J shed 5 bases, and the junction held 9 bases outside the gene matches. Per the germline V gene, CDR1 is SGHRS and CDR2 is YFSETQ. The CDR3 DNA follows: TGCGCCAGCAGCTTGACACCGGGACAGGGGAAAGACGAGCAGTACTTC. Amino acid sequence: CASSLTPGQGKDEQYF.

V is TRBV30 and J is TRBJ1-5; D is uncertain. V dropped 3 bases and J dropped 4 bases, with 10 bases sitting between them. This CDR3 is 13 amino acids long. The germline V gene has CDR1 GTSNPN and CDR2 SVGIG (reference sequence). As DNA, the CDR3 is TGTGCCTGGAGCGCCGACACAAATCAGCCCCAGCATTTT. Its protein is CAWSADTNQPQHF.

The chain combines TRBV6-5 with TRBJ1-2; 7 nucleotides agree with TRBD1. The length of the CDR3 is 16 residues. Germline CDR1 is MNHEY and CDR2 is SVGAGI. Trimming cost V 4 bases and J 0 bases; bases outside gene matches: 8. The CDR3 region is CASSSARQGSNYGYTF. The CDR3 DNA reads TGTGCCAGCAGTTCAGCAAGACAGGGATCTAACTATGGCTACACCTTC.